This T cell receptor beta chain was documented in a study of Ad26.COV2.S vaccination and SARS-CoV-2 variants. Repertoires were generated with immunoSEQ multiplex PCR, while TCRdb's copy carries only in-frame clones and drops some. The sample has 380,000 or so clones, about 88% seen once. Treatment described: 15 to 20 received Ad26.COV2.S at low or high dose, single or two shots; about 5 received placebo; per-sample allocation not given. Following the first vaccine or placebo injection, samples were taken on day 63. This CDR3 has 14 residues. Germline CDR1 is ENHRY and CDR2 is SYGVKD. V gave up 10 bases and J gave up 2 bases, with 12 bases separating them.

This material consisted of peripheral blood, taken in a trial of Ad26.COV2.S vaccine versus placebo. The genes are TRBV10-3 and TRBJ2-6; tentative D call: TRBD1 (5 bases). The sequence derives from a person between 18 and 65 years old who received the Ad26.COV2.S COVID-19 vaccine or a placebo. CDR3 DNA: TGTGCCACAGGGCGGAAGGCTGGGGCCAACGTCCTGACTTTC. Its translation is CATGRKAGANVLTF.